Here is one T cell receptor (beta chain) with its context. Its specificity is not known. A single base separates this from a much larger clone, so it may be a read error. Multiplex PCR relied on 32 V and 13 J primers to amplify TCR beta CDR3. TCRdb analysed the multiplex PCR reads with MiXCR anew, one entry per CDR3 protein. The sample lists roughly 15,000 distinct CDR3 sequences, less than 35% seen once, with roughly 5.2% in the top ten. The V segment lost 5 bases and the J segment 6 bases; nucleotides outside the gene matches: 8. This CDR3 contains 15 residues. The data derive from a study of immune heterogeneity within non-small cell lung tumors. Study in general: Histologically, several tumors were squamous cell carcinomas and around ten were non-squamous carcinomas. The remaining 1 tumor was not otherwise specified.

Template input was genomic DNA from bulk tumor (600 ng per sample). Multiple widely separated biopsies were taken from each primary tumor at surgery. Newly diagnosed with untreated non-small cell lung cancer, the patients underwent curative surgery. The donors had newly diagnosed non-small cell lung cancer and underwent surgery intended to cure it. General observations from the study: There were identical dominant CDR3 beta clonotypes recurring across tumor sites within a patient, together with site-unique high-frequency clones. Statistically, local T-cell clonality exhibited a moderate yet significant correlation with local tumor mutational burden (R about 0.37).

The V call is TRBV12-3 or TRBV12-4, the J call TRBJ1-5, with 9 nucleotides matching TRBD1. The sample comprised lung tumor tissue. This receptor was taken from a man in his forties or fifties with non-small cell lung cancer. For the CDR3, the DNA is TGTGCCAGCAGTCCAACAGGGGGCTCGGCTCAGCCCCAGCATTTT. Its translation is CASSPTGGSAQPQHF.